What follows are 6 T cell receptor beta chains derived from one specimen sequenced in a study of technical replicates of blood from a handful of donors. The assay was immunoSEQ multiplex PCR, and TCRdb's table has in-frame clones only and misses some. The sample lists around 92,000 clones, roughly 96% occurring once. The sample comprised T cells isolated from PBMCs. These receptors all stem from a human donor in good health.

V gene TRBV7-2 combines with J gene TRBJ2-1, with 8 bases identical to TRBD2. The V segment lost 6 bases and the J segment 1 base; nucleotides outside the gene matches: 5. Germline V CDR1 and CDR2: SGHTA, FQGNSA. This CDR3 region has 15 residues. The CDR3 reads CASRILAESYNEQFF. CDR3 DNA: TGTGCCAGCAGAATACTAGCGGAATCCTACAATGAGCAGTTCTTC.

CDR3 region: CASSLGLGLEANEQYF. Written as DNA, the CDR3 is TGTGCCAGCAGCTTAGGTCTAGGTCTAGAGGCAAACGAGCAGTACTTC. The chain combines TRBV13 with TRBJ2-7; D unresolved. The CDR3 runs to 16 residues. Germline lookup yields CDR1 PRHDT and CDR2 FYEKMQ (reference sequence). Trimming cost V 0 bases and J 5 bases, with 17 bases left between them.

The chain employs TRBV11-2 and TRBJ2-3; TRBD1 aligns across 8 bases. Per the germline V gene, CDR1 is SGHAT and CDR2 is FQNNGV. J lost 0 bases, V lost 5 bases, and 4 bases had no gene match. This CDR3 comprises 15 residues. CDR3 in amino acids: CASSQGAASTDTQYF. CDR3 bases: TGTGCCAGCAGCCAGGGGGCTGCCAGCACAGATACGCAGTATTTT. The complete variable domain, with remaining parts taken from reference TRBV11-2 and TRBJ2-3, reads EAGVAQSPRYKIIEKRQSVAFWCNPISGHATLYWYQQILGQGPKLLIQFQNNGVVDDSQLPKDRFSAERLKGVDSTLKIQPAKLEDSAVYLCASSQGAASTDTQYFGPGTRLTVL.

The CDR3 region has the DNA TGTGCCTGGAGTGGACAACAGTACTATGGCTACACCTTC. Its protein is CAWSGQQYYGYTF. The chain joins TRBV30 to TRBJ1-2; D is undetermined. The CDR3 spans 13 residues. Germline V lookup: CDR1 GTSNPN, CDR2 SVGIG (reference sequence). Trimming left V 1 base short and J 3 bases short, with 9 bases between.

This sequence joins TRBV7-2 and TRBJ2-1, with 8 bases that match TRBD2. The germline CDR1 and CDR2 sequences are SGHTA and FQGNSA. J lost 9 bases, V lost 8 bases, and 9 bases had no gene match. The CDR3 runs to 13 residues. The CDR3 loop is CASSTGLVTEQFF. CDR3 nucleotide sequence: TGTGCCAGCTCTACGGGACTAGTTACTGAGCAGTTCTTC.

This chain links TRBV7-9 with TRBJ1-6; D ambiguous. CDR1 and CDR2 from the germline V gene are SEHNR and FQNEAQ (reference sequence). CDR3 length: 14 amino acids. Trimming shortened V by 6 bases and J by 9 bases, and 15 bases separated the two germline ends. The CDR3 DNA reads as TGTGCCAGCAGATTCGGGGAAGTTGGTTCACCCCTCCACTTT. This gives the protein CASRFGEVGSPLHF.